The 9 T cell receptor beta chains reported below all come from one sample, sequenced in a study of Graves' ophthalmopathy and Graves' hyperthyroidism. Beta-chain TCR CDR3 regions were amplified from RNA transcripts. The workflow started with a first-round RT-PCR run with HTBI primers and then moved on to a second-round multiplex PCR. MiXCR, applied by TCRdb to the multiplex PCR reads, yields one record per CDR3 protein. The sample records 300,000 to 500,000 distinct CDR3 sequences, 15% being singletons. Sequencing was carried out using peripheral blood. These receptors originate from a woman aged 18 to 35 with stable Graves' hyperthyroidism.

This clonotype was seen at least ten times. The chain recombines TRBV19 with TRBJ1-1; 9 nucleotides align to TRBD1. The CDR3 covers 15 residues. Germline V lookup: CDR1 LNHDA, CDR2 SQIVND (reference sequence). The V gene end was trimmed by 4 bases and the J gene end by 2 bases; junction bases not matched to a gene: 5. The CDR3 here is CASSKDRGGNTEAFF. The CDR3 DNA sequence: TGTGCCAGTAGTAAGGACAGGGGAGGCAACACTGAAGCTTTCTTT.

The CDR3 spells CASSLGSGGPTWVTQYF. The CDR3 DNA reads as TGTGCCAGCAGCTTAGGTAGCGGGGGACCCACCTGGGTGACCCAGTACTTC. The J gene is TRBJ2-5, the V gene TRBV11-2; 9 nucleotides align to TRBD2. The V and J ends lost 1 base and 7 bases, in that order; junction bases with no gene match: 13. There are 17 residues in the CDR3. In germline, CDR1 is SGHAT, CDR2 FQNNGV.

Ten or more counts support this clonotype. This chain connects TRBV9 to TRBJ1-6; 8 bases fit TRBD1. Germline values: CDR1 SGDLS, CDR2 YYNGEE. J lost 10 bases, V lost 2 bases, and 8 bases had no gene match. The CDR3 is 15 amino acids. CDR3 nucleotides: TGTGCCAGCAGCGTTTCGGACAGGGTCGACTCACCCCTCCACTTT. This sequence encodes CASSVSDRVDSPLHF.

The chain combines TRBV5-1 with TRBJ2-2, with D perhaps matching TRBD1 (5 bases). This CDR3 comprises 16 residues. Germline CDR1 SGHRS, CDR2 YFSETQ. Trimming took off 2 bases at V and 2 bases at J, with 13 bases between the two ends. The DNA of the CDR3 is TGCGCCAGCAGCTTAGGCTGGACAAGTAACACCGGGGAGCTGTTTTTT. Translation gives CASSLGWTSNTGELFF.

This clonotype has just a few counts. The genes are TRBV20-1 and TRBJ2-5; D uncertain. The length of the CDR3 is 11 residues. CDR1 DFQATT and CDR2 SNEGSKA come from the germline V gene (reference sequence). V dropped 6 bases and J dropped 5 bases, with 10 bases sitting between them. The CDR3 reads CSATARETQYF. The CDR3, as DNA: TGCAGTGCAACCGCCCGGGAGACCCAGTACTTC.

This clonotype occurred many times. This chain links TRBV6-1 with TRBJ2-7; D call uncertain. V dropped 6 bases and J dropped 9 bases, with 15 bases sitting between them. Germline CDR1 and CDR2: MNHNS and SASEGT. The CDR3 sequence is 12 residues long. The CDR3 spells CASREYRTSQYF. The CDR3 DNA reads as TGTGCCAGCAGGGAGTACAGAACCTCGCAGTACTTC.

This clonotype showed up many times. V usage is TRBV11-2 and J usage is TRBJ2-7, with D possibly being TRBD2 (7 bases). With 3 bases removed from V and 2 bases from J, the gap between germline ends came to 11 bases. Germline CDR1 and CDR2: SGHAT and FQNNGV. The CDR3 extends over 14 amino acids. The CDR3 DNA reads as TGTGCCAGCAGCTTCGCGGGGGCGACCTACGAGCAGTACTTC. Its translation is CASSFAGATYEQYF.

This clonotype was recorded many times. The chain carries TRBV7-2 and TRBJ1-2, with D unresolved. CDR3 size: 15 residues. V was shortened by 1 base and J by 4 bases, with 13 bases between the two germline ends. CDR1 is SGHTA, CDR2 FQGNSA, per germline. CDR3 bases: TGTGCCAGCAGCTTAGGCCCGAGAGAGGCCTATGGCTACACCTTC. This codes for CASSLGPREAYGYTF.

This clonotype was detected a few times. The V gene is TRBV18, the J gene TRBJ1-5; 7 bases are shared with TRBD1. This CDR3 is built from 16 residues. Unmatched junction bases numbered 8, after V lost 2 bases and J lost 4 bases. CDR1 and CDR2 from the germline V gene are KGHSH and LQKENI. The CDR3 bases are TGTGCCAGCTCACCAAATCAGGGGGGCAGGAATCAGCCCCAGCATTTT. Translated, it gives CASSPNQGGRNQPQHF.